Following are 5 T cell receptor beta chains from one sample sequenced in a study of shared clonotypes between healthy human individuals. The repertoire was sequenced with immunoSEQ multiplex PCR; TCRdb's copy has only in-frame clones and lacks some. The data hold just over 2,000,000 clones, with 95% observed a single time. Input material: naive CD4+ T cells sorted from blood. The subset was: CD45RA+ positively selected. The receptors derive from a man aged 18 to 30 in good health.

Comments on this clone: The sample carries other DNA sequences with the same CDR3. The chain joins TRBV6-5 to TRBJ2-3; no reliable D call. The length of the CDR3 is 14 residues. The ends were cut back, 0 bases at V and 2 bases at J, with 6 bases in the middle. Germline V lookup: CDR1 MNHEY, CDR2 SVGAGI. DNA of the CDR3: TGTGCCAGCAGTTACTCGGGATCCACAGATACGCAGTATTTT. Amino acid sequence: CASSYSGSTDTQYF.

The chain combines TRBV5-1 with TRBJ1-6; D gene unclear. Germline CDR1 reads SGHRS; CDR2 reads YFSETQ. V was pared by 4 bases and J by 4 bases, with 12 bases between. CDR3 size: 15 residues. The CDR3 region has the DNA TGCGCCAGCAGCCTCGAGTCAGGATATAATTCACCCCTCCACTTT. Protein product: CASSLESGYNSPLHF.

The CDR3 loop reads CASSSRTGNEKLFF. The CDR3 DNA is TGTGCCAGCAGCAGCAGGACAGGGAATGAAAAACTGTTTTTT. V and J are TRBV6-5 and TRBJ1-4; 8 bases are shared with TRBD1. V shed 6 bases and J 5 bases; nucleotides not matched to a gene: 5. This CDR3 has 14 residues. Germline V CDR1 and CDR2: MNHEY, SVGAGI.

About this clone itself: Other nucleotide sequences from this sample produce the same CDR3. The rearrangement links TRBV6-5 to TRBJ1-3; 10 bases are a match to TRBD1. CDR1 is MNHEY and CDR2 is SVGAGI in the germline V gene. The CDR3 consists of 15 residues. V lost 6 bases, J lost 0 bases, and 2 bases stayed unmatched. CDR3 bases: TGTGCCAGCAGCCGACAGGGGGCCTCTGGAAACACCATATATTTT. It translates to CASSRQGASGNTIYF.

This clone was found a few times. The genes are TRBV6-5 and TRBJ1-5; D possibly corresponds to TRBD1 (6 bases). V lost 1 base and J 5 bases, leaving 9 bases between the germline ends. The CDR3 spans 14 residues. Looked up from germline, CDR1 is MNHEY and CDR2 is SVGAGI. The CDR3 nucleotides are TGTGCCAGCAGTTACTACAAGGGGGATCAGCCCCAGCATTTT. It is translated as CASSYYKGDQPQHF.